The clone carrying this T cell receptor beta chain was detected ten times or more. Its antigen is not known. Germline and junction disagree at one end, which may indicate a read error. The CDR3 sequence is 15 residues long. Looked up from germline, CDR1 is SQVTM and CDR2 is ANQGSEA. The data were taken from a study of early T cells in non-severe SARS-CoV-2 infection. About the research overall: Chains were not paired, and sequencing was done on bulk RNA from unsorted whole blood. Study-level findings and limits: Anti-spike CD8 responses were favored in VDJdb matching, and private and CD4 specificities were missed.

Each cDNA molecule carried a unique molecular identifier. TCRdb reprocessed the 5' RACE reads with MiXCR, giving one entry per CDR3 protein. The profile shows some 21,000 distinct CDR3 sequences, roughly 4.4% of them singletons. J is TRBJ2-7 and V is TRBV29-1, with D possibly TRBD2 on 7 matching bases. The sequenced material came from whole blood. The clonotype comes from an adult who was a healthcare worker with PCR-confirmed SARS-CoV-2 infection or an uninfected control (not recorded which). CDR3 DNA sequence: TGCAGCGGTGAAAGGAGCATGGGGGGGCTACGCGAGCAGTACTTC. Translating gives CSGERSMGGLREQYF.